This note documents a single T cell receptor beta chain sequence. The sample is drawn from a study of blood T cell repertoires in COVID-19. Study at large: T cells, B-cell-depleted T cells, or PBMCs provided the cDNA or gDNA that served as material.

Trimming took 2 bases from V and 1 from J, leaving 11 bases between them. CDR1 SGHAT and CDR2 FQNNGV come from the germline V gene. The CDR3 covers 16 residues. Authors' processing steps: Reference gene primers were amplified, and this amplification served to estimate nucleated cell counts. The assay was immunoSEQ multiplex PCR, and TCRdb's table has in-frame clones only and misses some. V and J calls and clone size follow that table, whereas D and trimming were derived from the DNA. The table includes around 100,000 clones, 85% to 90% detected once. The V call is TRBV11-2, the J call TRBJ2-2; D unclear. This TCR was sampled from a human donor in a cohort sampled during active COVID-19. Sequencing was performed on peripheral blood. The CDR3 bases are TGTGCCAGCAGCTTACTAAGAGGTCGGAACACCGGGGAGCTGTTTTTT. Amino acids: CASSLLRGRNTGELFF. Full variable domain (missing parts from reference TRBV11-2 and TRBJ2-2): EAGVAQSPRYKIIEKRQSVAFWCNPISGHATLYWYQQILGQGPKLLIQFQNNGVVDDSQLPKDRFSAERLKGVDSTLKIQPAKLEDSAVYLCASSLLRGRNTGELFFGEGSRLTVL.